Presented here are 26 T cell receptor beta chains from one specimen sequenced in a study of blood T cell repertoires in COVID-19. Clones were read by immunoSEQ multiplex PCR, and TCRdb kept only the in-frame ones, dropping some. The sample consists of roughly 160,000 clones, under 90% of them appearing once. The sample comprised PBMCs or T cells enriched from blood (not recorded which). These receptors were collected from a man between 50 and 59 years old who had recovered from COVID-19.

The chain couples TRBV13 to TRBJ1-6; TRBD1 matches at 7 bases. From germline, CDR1 is PRHDT and CDR2 FYEKMQ (reference sequence). Losses at the gene ends were 3 bases for V and 7 bases for J; bases not matched to a gene: 3. The CDR3 sequence is 14 residues long. In nucleotides, the CDR3 is TGTGCCAGCAGCTTGTGGGACAGAAATTCACCCCTCCACTTT. This gives the protein CASSLWDRNSPLHF.

The chain links TRBV5-1 to TRBJ2-5; D is perhaps TRBD1 (6 bases). This CDR3 has 13 amino acids. Germline V CDR1 and CDR2: SGHRS, YFSETQ. V lost 4 bases and J lost 5, with 12 bases in between. The CDR3 bases are TGCGCCAGCAGCGCTCAGGGGTCGGAGACCCAGTACTTC. Protein sequence: CASSAQGSETQYF.

The rearrangement links TRBV11-2 to TRBJ2-1; TRBD2 matches 12 bases. J lost 0 bases, V lost 10 bases, and 7 bases had no gene match. Per the germline V gene, CDR1 is SGHAT and CDR2 is FQNNGV. This CDR3 is built from 16 residues. The CDR3 spells CATASGGGFSYNEQFF. The CDR3 DNA reads TGTGCCACTGCTAGCGGGGGGGGGTTCTCCTACAATGAGCAGTTCTTC.

The sample holds one count of this clone. The V call is TRBV6-4, the J call TRBJ2-3; possible D gene TRBD1, 5 bases. From germline, CDR1 is MRHNA and CDR2 SNTAGT. V was pared by 0 bases and J by 4 bases, with 11 bases between. The CDR3 has 15 amino acids. The DNA of the CDR3 is TGTGCCAGCAGTGACTCGACGGCAGGGCCAGATACGCAGTATTTT. Amino acid sequence: CASSDSTAGPDTQYF.

The chain carries TRBV19 and TRBJ1-6; the D gene is possibly TRBD1 (5 bases). Trimming left V 4 bases short and J 7 bases short, with 8 bases between. CDR3 length: 13 amino acids. CDR1 and CDR2 from the germline V gene are LNHDA and SQIVND (reference sequence). The CDR3 here is CASSTTENSPLHF. The CDR3 DNA is TGTGCCAGTAGTACGACAGAAAATTCACCCCTCCACTTT.

This clone was recorded once. The chain combines TRBV4-1 with TRBJ1-1; D might be TRBD1 (5 bases). The V end lost 10 bases, the J end lost 2 bases, and 14 bases lay between the germline ends. CDR1 and CDR2 (germline): MGHRA, YSYEKL. The CDR3 runs to 13 residues. The CDR3 DNA is TGCGCCACCCGGGGGACGGGCAACACTGAAGCTTTCTTT. Translating gives CATRGTGNTEAFF.

The chain is built from TRBV7-9 and TRBJ1-2, with no clear D. V was trimmed by 8 bases and J by 8 bases, leaving 18 bases between them. CDR1 and CDR2 from the germline V gene are SEHNR and FQNEAQ (reference sequence). This CDR3 contains 13 residues. Written as DNA, the CDR3 is TGTGCCAGCGAGCCCCTTTCGGTTGCGGGCTACACCTTC. Encoded protein: CASEPLSVAGYTF.

This chain joins TRBV9 and TRBJ1-6; D might be TRBD1 (6 bases). Germline-derived CDR1 and CDR2 are SGDLS and YYNGEE. There are 15 residues in the CDR3. Trimming shortened V by 4 bases and J by 9 bases, and 17 bases separated the two germline ends. This chain's CDR3 is CASSTETGPTSPLHF. CDR3 DNA sequence: TGTGCCAGCAGCACTGAGACAGGTCCAACTTCACCCCTCCACTTT.

This sequence joins TRBV18 and TRBJ1-1; possible D gene TRBD1, 5 bases. V lost 2 bases, J lost 5 bases, and 9 bases lay in between. Germline CDR1 is KGHSH and CDR2 is LQKENI. This CDR3 is built from 13 residues. This CDR3 is CASSPSRGTEAFF. The CDR3 region has the DNA TGTGCCAGCTCACCAAGTAGGGGAACTGAAGCTTTCTTT.

The chain recombines TRBV10-3 with TRBJ2-6; 7 positions match TRBD1. The trim removed 3 bases at V and 0 bases at J, leaving 2 bases unmatched. Germline values: CDR1 ENHRY, CDR2 SYGVKD. The CDR3 spans 16 residues. The CDR3, as DNA: TGTGCCATCAGTGACCCAGGGGGCTCTGGGGCCAACGTCCTGACTTTC. Protein: CAISDPGGSGANVLTF.

The rearrangement links TRBV19 to TRBJ1-5, with D possibly TRBD1 on 5 matching bases. Per germline, CDR1 LNHDA and CDR2 SQIVND (reference sequence). This CDR3 contains 15 residues. The V and J ends lost 3 bases and 6 bases respectively, with 15 bases between them. In nucleotides, the CDR3 is TGTGCCAGTAGTATTTCGCAGGGATCGGGTCAGCCCCAGCATTTT. Encoded protein: CASSISQGSGQPQHF.

V usage is TRBV5-1 and J usage is TRBJ2-5; 10 bases align to TRBD1. Germline V gene data show CDR1 as SGHRS and CDR2 as YFSETQ. V shed 4 bases, J shed 1 base, and the junction held 4 bases outside the gene matches. There are 15 residues in the CDR3. The CDR3 coding sequence is TGCGCCAGCAGCGCGGGACAGGGGCCCCAAGAGACCCAGTACTTC. Amino acids: CASSAGQGPQETQYF.

V usage is TRBV18 and J usage is TRBJ1-6; D ambiguous. Germline V gives CDR1 KGHSH, CDR2 LQKENI. CDR3 size: 12 residues. Trimming left V 2 bases short and J 15 bases short, with 11 bases between. CDR3 nucleotide sequence: TGTGCCAGCTCACCAAATGAGGGTCTCCTCCACTTT. Translating it yields CASSPNEGLLHF. Together with reference TRBV18 and TRBJ1-6, the CDR3 gives the full variable domain: NAGVMQNPRHLVRRRGQEARLRCSPMKGHSHVYWYRQLPEEGLKFMVYLQKENIIDESGMPKERFSAEFPKEGPSILRIQQVVRGDSAAYFCASSPNEGLLHFGNGTRLTVT.

In its sample, this clone was seen a few times. V gene TRBV6-1 combines with J gene TRBJ1-4; D uncertain. Trimming shortened V by 4 bases and J by 6 bases, and 18 bases separated the two germline ends. The CDR3 length is 16 residues. The germline V gene has CDR1 MNHNS and CDR2 SASEGT. The CDR3 loop is CASSVDFGGLDEKLFF. CDR3 bases: TGTGCCAGCAGTGTAGATTTTGGAGGGCTCGATGAAAAACTGTTTTTT.

This chain joins TRBV5-4 and TRBJ2-3; 15 nucleotides line up with TRBD2. This CDR3 spans 15 amino acids. V was clipped by 7 bases and J by 5 bases; unmatched bases: 5. Germline lookup yields CDR1 SGHNT and CDR2 YYREEE (reference sequence). CDR3 in DNA: TGTGCCAGCGGACTAGCGGGGGGGCCAGGAGATACGCAGTATTTT. It translates to CASGLAGGPGDTQYF.

This clone has just one count. This chain links TRBV28 with TRBJ2-1; possible D gene TRBD2, 6 bases. Trimming stripped 5 bases from V and 7 bases from J, with 21 bases between. CDR3 size: 16 residues. The V gene's germline CDR1 is MDHEN and CDR2 SYDVKM. This CDR3 is CASSTTLTRWINEQFF. The DNA of the CDR3 is TGTGCCAGCAGTACCACTTTGACTAGATGGATAAATGAGCAGTTCTTC.

This CDR3 is CASGLGQAGTQPQHF. In DNA form, the CDR3 reads TGTGCTAGTGGTTTGGGACAGGCCGGGACTCAGCCCCAGCATTTT. V is TRBV12-5 and J is TRBJ1-5; a possible D gene is TRBD1 (6 bases). The V end lost 1 base, the J end lost 6 bases, and 13 bases lay between the germline ends. CDR3 length equals 15 residues. The V gene's germline CDR1 is LGHNT and CDR2 FRNRAP.

The chain's CDR3 is CASSLAGQAQQPQHF. As DNA, the CDR3 is TGCGCCAGCAGCTTGGCCGGACAGGCACAGCAGCCCCAGCATTTT. The V and J genes are TRBV5-1 and TRBJ1-5, with 7 positions matching TRBD1. CDR1 and CDR2 from the germline V gene are SGHRS and YFSETQ. The ends lost 0 bases at V and 7 bases at J; junction bases unmatched: 7. CDR3 length: 15 residues.

The chain couples TRBV11-2 to TRBJ2-7, with TRBD1 as a possible D gene (6 bases). Trimming stripped 5 bases from V and 2 bases from J, with 13 bases between. Germline V gene data show CDR1 as SGHAT and CDR2 as FQNNGV. The CDR3 runs to 14 residues. The CDR3 loop reads CASSTDRRTYEQYF. CDR3 bases: TGTGCCAGCAGCACAGACAGGAGAACCTACGAGCAGTACTTC.

This clone was seen just once. The chain uses TRBV19 and TRBJ2-3; 11 bases align to TRBD2. This CDR3 has 16 residues. CDR1 and CDR2 (germline): LNHDA, SQIVND (reference sequence). V was pared by 5 bases and J by 6 bases, with 10 bases of the junction left unmatched. CDR3 bases: TGTGCCAGTAGTTTCATAGCGGGGGGGCCAACGGATACGCAGTATTTT. It yields the protein CASSFIAGGPTDTQYF. The variable domain in full, with the rest retrieved from reference TRBV19 and TRBJ2-3, is DGGITQSPKYLFRKEGQNVTLSCEQNLNHDAMYWYRQDPGQGLRLIYYSQIVNDFQKGDIAEGYSVSREKKESFPLTVTSAQKNPTAFYLCASSFIAGGPTDTQYFGPGTRLTVL.

This rearrangement joins TRBV18 to TRBJ2-7, with a weak D call TRBD2 (5 bases). Germline loops: CDR1 KGHSH, CDR2 LQKENI. V shed 4 bases and J shed 3 bases, with 10 bases lying between them. The CDR3 consists of 13 residues. CDR3 coding DNA: TGTGCCAGCTCACGAGGGTCCCTCTACGAGCAGTACTTC. Translation gives CASSRGSLYEQYF. Full variable domain (missing parts from reference TRBV18 and TRBJ2-7): NAGVMQNPRHLVRRRGQEARLRCSPMKGHSHVYWYRQLPEEGLKFMVYLQKENIIDESGMPKERFSAEFPKEGPSILRIQQVVRGDSAAYFCASSRGSLYEQYFGPGTRLTVT.

V usage is TRBV2 and J usage is TRBJ2-4; a possible D gene is TRBD1 (6 bases). The germline gives CDR1 SNHLY, CDR2 FYNNEI. V was trimmed by 6 bases and J by 0 bases, leaving 15 bases between them. The CDR3 sequence is 16 residues long. The CDR3 here is CASSQGRRLAKNIQYF. The CDR3, as DNA: TGTGCCAGCAGCCAGGGGCGTCGTTTAGCCAAAAACATTCAGTACTTC.

This clone is a singleton in its sample. The V and J genes are TRBV18 and TRBJ1-1; D call uncertain. The CDR3 covers 15 residues. CDR1 is KGHSH, CDR2 LQKENI, per germline. Trimming removed 2 bases from V and 5 bases from J, with 15 bases in between. The CDR3 protein is CASSPNSGMVTEAFF. CDR3 DNA: TGTGCCAGCTCACCAAATAGCGGAATGGTTACTGAAGCTTTCTTT.

This chain joins TRBV5-1 and TRBJ1-6, with a tentative D call TRBD1 (5 bases). V was clipped by 4 bases and J by 5 bases, with 10 bases between them. Germline-derived CDR1 and CDR2 are SGHRS and YFSETQ. The CDR3 runs to 14 residues. Here the CDR3 DNA reads TGCGCCAGCAGCGTAGGGGCAAATAATTCACCCCTCCACTTT. The encoded protein is CASSVGANNSPLHF. Filled out from reference TRBV5-1 and TRBJ1-6, the complete variable domain reads KAGVTQTPRYLIKTRGQQVTLSCSPISGHRSVSWYQQTPGQGLQFLFEYFSETQRNKGNFPGRFSGRQFSNSRSEMNVSTLELGDSALYLCASSVGANNSPLHFGNGTRLTVT.

V and J are TRBV28 and TRBJ1-1; no definite D call. CDR1 and CDR2 (germline): MDHEN, SYDVKM. Trimming took off 4 bases at V and 11 bases at J, with 11 bases between the two ends. The CDR3 has 11 amino acids. CDR3 residues: CASSYAVRAFF. The CDR3 region has the DNA TGTGCCAGCAGTTATGCGGTACGGGCTTTCTTT.

The chain links TRBV15 to TRBJ1-6; no clear D. Looked up from germline, CDR1 is LNHNV and CDR2 is YYDKDF (reference sequence). This CDR3 contains 14 residues. V was clipped by 0 bases and J by 10 bases, with 10 bases between them. CDR3 nucleotide sequence: TGTGCCACCAGCAGAGATCTAGGACTGTCACCCCTCCACTTT. As protein: CATSRDLGLSPLHF.